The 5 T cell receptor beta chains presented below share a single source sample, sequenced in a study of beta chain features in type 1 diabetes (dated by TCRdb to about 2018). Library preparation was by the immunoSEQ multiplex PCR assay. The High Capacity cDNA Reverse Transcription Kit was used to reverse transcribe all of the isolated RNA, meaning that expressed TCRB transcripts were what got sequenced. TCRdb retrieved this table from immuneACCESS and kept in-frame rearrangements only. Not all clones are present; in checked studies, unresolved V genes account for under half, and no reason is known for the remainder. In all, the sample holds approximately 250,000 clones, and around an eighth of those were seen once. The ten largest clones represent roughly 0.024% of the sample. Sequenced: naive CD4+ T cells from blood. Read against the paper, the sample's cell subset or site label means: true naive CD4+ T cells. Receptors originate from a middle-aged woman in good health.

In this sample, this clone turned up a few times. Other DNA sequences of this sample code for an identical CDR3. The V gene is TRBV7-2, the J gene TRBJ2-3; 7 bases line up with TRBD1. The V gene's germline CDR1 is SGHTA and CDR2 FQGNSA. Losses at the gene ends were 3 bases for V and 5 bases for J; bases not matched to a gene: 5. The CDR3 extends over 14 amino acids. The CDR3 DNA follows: TGTGCCAGCAGCTTGGCAGGGGGTATAGATACGCAGTATTTT. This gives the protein CASSLAGGIDTQYF.

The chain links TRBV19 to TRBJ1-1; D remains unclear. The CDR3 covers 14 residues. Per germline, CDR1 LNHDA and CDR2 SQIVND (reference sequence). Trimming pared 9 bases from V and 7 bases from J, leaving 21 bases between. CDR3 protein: CASSRRGDEYEAFF. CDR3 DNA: TGTGCCAGCTCCCGGCGAGGTGACGAGTATGAAGCTTTCTTT.

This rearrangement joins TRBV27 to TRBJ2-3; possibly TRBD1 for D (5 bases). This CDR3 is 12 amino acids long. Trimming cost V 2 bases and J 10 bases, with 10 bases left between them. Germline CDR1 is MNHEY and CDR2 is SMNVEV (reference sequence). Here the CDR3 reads CASSLVRGPQYF. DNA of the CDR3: TGTGCCAGCAGTTTAGTAAGGGGCCCGCAGTATTTT.

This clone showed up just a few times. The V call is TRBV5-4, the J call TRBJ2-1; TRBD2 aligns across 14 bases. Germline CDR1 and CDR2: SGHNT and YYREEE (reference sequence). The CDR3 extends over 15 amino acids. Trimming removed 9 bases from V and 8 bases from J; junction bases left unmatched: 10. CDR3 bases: TGTGCCACCCAGACTAGCGGGGGGGCCACGTATGAGCAGTTCTTC. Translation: CATQTSGGATYEQFF. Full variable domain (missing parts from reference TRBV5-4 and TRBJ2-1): ETGVTQSPTHLIKTRGQQVTLRCSSQSGHNTVSWYQQALGQGPQFIFQYYREEENGRGNFPPRFSGLQFPNYSSELNVNALELDDSALYLCATQTSGGATYEQFFGPGTRLTVL.

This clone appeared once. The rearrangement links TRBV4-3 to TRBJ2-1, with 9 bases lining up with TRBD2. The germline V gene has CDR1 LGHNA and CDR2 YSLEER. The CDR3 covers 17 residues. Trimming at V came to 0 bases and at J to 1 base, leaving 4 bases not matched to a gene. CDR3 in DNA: TGCGCCAGCAGCCAAGAGCCTAGCGGGGCTTCCTACAATGAGCAGTTCTTC. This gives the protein CASSQEPSGASYNEQFF.